Listed below are T cell receptor beta chains from one sample, sequenced in a study of blood T cell repertoires in COVID-19. Clones were read by immunoSEQ multiplex PCR, and TCRdb kept only the in-frame ones, dropping some. Found here are about 81,000 clones, about 89% of them singletons; the top ten hold 9% to 15%. Sequencing was carried out using peripheral blood. All receptors derive from a man between 65 and 85 years old with active or convalescent COVID-19. The CDR3 runs from the conserved cysteine through the conserved F or W. The D gene is left open where the match is weak. Not all rows give a size; the values are once, few, many and, for expanded clones, a class.

d_gene	abundance	j_gene	v_gene	CDR3aa	CDR3nt
TRBD1	.	TRBJ1-1	TRBV5-1	CASSLVTGDTEAFF	TGCGCCAGCAGCTTGGTAACAGGGGACACTGAAGCTTTCTTT
TRBD1	.	TRBJ2-7	TRBV7-3	CASSQTGGAYSEQYF	TGTGCCAGCAGTCAAACAGGGGGCGCGTACTCCGAGCAGTACTTC
.	.	TRBJ1-2	TRBV4-1	CASSQARYGYTF	TGCGCCAGCAGCCAAGCCAGGTATGGCTACACCTTC
.	.	TRBJ2-2	TRBV24-1	CATREQLNTGELFF	TGTGCCACCCGGGAGCAACTAAACACCGGGGAGCTGTTTTTT
.	once	TRBJ1-1	TRBV18	CASSPDMVSGGTEAFF	TGTGCCAGCTCACCGGATATGGTATCTGGGGGGACTGAAGCTTTCTTT
.	.	TRBJ1-2	TRBV6-5	CASRGGSGYTF	TGTGCCAGCCGCGGGGGCTCTGGCTACACCTTC
TRBD1	.	TRBJ1-2	TRBV7-9	CASSLTTGDNGYTF	TGTGCCAGCAGCTTAACTACAGGGGACAATGGCTACACCTTC
.	.	TRBJ2-3	TRBV19	CASSPTSYGTDTQYF	TGTGCCAGTAGCCCCACATCGTACGGCACAGATACGCAGTATTTT
.	.	TRBJ1-4	TRBV7-9	CASSPGTSNEKLFF	TGTGCCAGCAGCCCCGGGACAAGTAATGAAAAACTGTTTTTT
TRBD1	few	TRBJ1-3	TRBV11-3	CASSRTGGSGNTIYF	TGTGCCAGCAGTCGGACAGGGGGCTCTGGAAACACCATATATTTT
.	.	TRBJ2-2	TRBV27	CASSLSRLSGELFF	TGTGCCAGCAGTTTATCCCGTCTTTCCGGGGAGCTGTTTTTT
TRBD2	.	TRBJ2-1	TRBV5-1	CASSLATSGGLEFF	TGCGCCAGCAGCCTGGCTACTAGCGGGGGGTTGGAGTTCTTC
.	.	TRBJ2-1	TRBV29-1	CSVVRVRGDNEQFF	TGCAGCGTGGTAAGGGTCAGGGGAGACAATGAGCAGTTCTTC
.	.	TRBJ1-4	TRBV14	CATAGGINEKLFF	TGTGCCACCGCGGGGGGTATTAATGAAAAACTGTTTTTT
.	once	TRBJ1-4	TRBV5-1	CASSELPGNEKLFF	TGCGCCAGCAGCGAGCTCCCGGGGAATGAAAAACTGTTTTTT
.	.	TRBJ2-2	TRBV3-1/TRBV3-2	CASSRGPDTGELFF	TGTGCCAGCAGCAGGGGTCCCGACACCGGGGAGCTGTTTTTT
.	.	TRBJ2-3	TRBV6-2/TRBV6-3	CASSYGGTQYF	TGTGCCAGCAGTTATGGGGGGACGCAGTATTTT
.	.	TRBJ1-4	TRBV7-2	CASSRQVTTNEKLFF	TGTGCCAGCAGTCGACAGGTGACAACTAATGAAAAACTGTTTTTT
TRBD2	.	TRBJ2-2	TRBV9	CASSGGGGELFF	TGTGCCAGCAGCGGGGGGGGCGGGGAGCTGTTTTTT
TRBD2	.	TRBJ2-1	TRBV5-1	CASSFLAGAQYNEQFF	TGCGCCAGCAGCTTTCTAGCGGGGGCGCAATACAATGAGCAGTTCTTC
.	.	TRBJ2-7	TRBV4-3	CASSQDNRLEQYF	TGCGCCAGCAGCCAAGATAATCGACTGGAGCAGTACTTC
TRBD2	.	TRBJ2-5	TRBV4-1	CASSQLTSGVETQYF	TGCGCCAGCAGCCAACTGACTAGCGGGGTAGAGACCCAGTACTTC
TRBD1	.	TRBJ1-1	TRBV6-5	CASSRQGAGTEAFF	TGTGCCAGCAGTCGCCAGGGGGCCGGGACTGAAGCTTTCTTT
TRBD2	.	TRBJ2-3	TRBV3-1/TRBV3-2	CASSHHERGALDTQYF	TGTGCCAGCAGCCACCACGAGCGGGGGGCGTTAGATACGCAGTATTTT
TRBD1	.	TRBJ1-1	TRBV7-3	CASSLTGGRATEAFF	TGTGCCAGCAGCCTGACAGGGGGCCGCGCCACTGAAGCTTTCTTT
.	.	TRBJ1-5	TRBV28	CASSLLSNQPQHF	TGTGCCAGCAGTCTCCTTAGCAATCAGCCCCAGCATTTT
.	.	TRBJ1-5	TRBV19	CASSISGIGQPQHF	TGTGCCAGTAGTATATCCGGGATTGGACAGCCCCAGCATTTT
.	.	TRBJ2-7	TRBV27	CASSLSRNRERGRSSYEQYF	TGTGCCAGCAGTTTATCCCGCAACCGCGAACGGGGTCGAAGCTCCTACGAGCAGTACTTC
.	.	TRBJ1-4	TRBV7-8	CASSLGRTEKLFF	TGTGCCAGCAGCTTAGGGAGGACCGAAAAACTGTTTTTT
.	.	TRBJ1-4	TRBV18	CASSPPAGGASEKLFF	TGTGCCAGCTCACCACCGGCCGGGGGGGCGAGTGAAAAACTGTTTTTT
TRBD1	.	TRBJ1-5	TRBV7-9	CASSRSGTAPFNQPQHF	TGTGCCAGCAGCCGATCCGGGACAGCACCTTTCAATCAGCCCCAGCATTTT
.	.	TRBJ1-1	TRBV5-1	CASTFDTNTEAFF	TGCGCCAGCACCTTCGACACAAACACTGAAGCTTTCTTT
TRBD2	once	TRBJ2-3	TRBV6-5	CASTLAGGLTDTQYF	TGTGCCAGCACCCTAGCGGGGGGCCTCACAGATACGCAGTATTTT
.	.	TRBJ1-1	TRBV10-3	CAISVEGADTEAFF	TGTGCCATCAGTGTAGAAGGGGCTGACACTGAAGCTTTCTTT
.	.	TRBJ1-3	TRBV5-1	CASSLGGFSSGNTIYF	TGCGCCAGCAGCTTGGGCGGATTTAGCTCTGGAAACACCATATATTTT
TRBD1	.	TRBJ1-2	TRBV27	CASSFAWSGGNYGYTF	TGTGCCAGCAGTTTCGCATGGTCAGGGGGGAACTATGGCTACACCTTC
.	.	TRBJ1-5	TRBV2	CASIGGEGQPQHF	TGTGCCAGCATCGGAGGGGAGGGTCAGCCCCAGCATTTT
.	.	TRBJ2-5	TRBV10-3	CAISTGTQYEETQYF	TGTGCCATCTCCACCGGGACACAATACGAAGAGACCCAGTACTTC
.	.	TRBJ1-4	TRBV6-1	CASSEWRRGGEKLFF	TGTGCCAGCAGTGAATGGCGCAGGGGTGGGGAAAAACTGTTTTTT
TRBD1	.	TRBJ1-5	TRBV29-1	CSVARGPNQPQHF	TGCAGCGTTGCCAGGGGGCCCAATCAGCCCCAGCATTTT
.	.	TRBJ2-2	TRBV7-6	CASSLEAGTGELFF	TGTGCCAGCAGCTTAGAGGCGGGAACGGGGGAGCTGTTTTTT
TRBD1	.	TRBJ2-1	TRBV5-1	CASSSGQPNNEQFF	TGCGCCAGCAGCTCGGGACAGCCTAACAATGAGCAGTTCTTC
TRBD1	.	TRBJ2-4	TRBV28	CASSPRQGVNIQYF	TGTGCCAGCAGTCCCAGACAGGGAGTAAACATTCAGTACTTC
.	.	TRBJ1-1	TRBV30	CAWSSSGTEAFF	TGTGCCTGGAGCTCGTCGGGAACTGAAGCTTTCTTT
.	.	TRBJ1-5	TRBV5-8	CASSFGNIGGGNQPQHF	TGTGCCAGCAGCTTCGGAAATATCGGGGGGGGCAATCAGCCCCAGCATTTT
TRBD1	.	TRBJ1-6	TRBV7-8	CASSPPGQGSSPLHF	TGTGCCAGCAGCCCGCCGGGACAGGGGTCTTCACCCCTCCACTTT
TRBD1	.	TRBJ2-2	TRBV7-6	CASRGTGNTGELFF	TGTGCCAGCAGAGGGACAGGGAACACCGGGGAGCTGTTTTTT
TRBD2	.	TRBJ2-2	TRBV6-6	CASSPGTRGTGELFF	TGTGCCAGCAGCCCCGGGACTAGAGGCACCGGGGAGCTGTTTTTT
.	.	TRBJ1-2	TRBV19	CASSTLRYGYTF	TGTGCCAGTAGTACCCTCCGCTATGGCTACACCTTC
.	.	TRBJ1-2	TRBV20-1	CSASARDRTSARGYTF	TGCAGTGCTAGTGCCCGCGACCGTACATCGGCTAGGGGCTACACCTTC
TRBD1	.	TRBJ2-1	TRBV7-9	CASSYRQGSYNEQFF	TGTGCCAGCAGCTACCGACAGGGCTCCTACAATGAGCAGTTCTTC
TRBD1	.	TRBJ2-3	TRBV27	CASSRQGAGDTQYF	TGTGCCAGCAGTCGGCAGGGGGCTGGGGATACGCAGTATTTT
.	.	TRBJ2-7	TRBV19	CASSPPRAYEQYF	TGTGCCAGTAGTCCTCCCCGGGCCTACGAGCAGTACTTC
.	.	TRBJ2-1	TRBV12-3/TRBV12-4	CAAGHYNEQFF	TGTGCGGCGGGCCACTACAATGAGCAGTTCTTC
TRBD1	few	TRBJ1-6	TRBV6-5	CATTTGTSNSPLHF	TGTGCCACCACGACAGGGACAAGTAATTCACCCCTCCACTTT
.	.	TRBJ2-2	TRBV12-3/TRBV12-4	CASSLTGTGELFF	TGTGCCAGCAGTTTAACCGGGACCGGGGAGCTGTTTTTT
TRBD2	.	TRBJ2-7	TRBV3-1/TRBV3-2	CASSPTKSLFGGGFYEQYF	TGTGCCAGCAGCCCAACAAAATCCCTCTTTGGGGGGGGGTTCTACGAGCAGTACTTC
TRBD1	once	TRBJ2-1	TRBV5-5	CASSHSGQSGNEQFF	TGTGCCAGCAGCCATTCGGGACAGTCCGGCAATGAGCAGTTCTTC
TRBD1	.	TRBJ1-4	TRBV9	CASSVKDRGLEKLFF	TGTGCCAGCAGCGTCAAAGACAGGGGGCTTGAAAAACTGTTTTTT
TRBD2	.	TRBJ2-5	TRBV7-2	CASSLFLAGDQETQYF	TGTGCCAGCAGCTTATTCTTAGCGGGGGACCAAGAGACCCAGTACTTC